The 15 T cell receptor beta chains below come from one sample, sequenced in a study of molecular identifiers for immune sequencing clone quantification. TCRdb re-called the PCR reads through MiXCR, storing one row per CDR3 protein. The sample shows approximately 550,000 distinct CDR3 sequences, around 21% of them seen only once. The sequencing sample was made of naive CD8+ T cells from blood, with Jurkat cell RNA spiked in. Subset given: FACS-sorted CD8+CD4-CCR7+CD45RA+ naive T cells. The source of these receptors is a human donor in good health. Some libraries in this study had Jurkat cell RNA spiked in.

CDR3 nucleotides: TGCGCCAGCAGCTTGCGGGAGGCGGGGGAGCAGTTCTTC. It translates to CASSLREAGEQFF. The chain recombines TRBV5-1 with TRBJ2-1, with 7 bases fitting TRBD2. Germline V lookup: CDR1 SGHRS, CDR2 YFSETQ. V was pared by 1 base and J by 10 bases, with 5 bases of the junction left unmatched. The CDR3 loop spans 13 amino acids.

Comment on this clonotype: This may arise from a read error, as a much more abundant clone is one base away. J is TRBJ2-3 and V is TRBV6-6; a possible D gene is TRBD2 (6 bases). Germline V gene data show CDR1 as MNHNY and CDR2 as SVGAGI (reference sequence). There are 15 residues in the CDR3. The CDR3 loop reads CASSLGVRTTDSQYF. The CDR3 coding sequence is TGTGCCAGCAGTTTGGGGGTGCGGACTACAGATTCGCAGTATTTT.

This clonotype was picked up many times. This sequence joins TRBV21-1 and TRBJ2-7; the D call TRBD2 from the table was never checked on the DNA. TRBV21-1 is marked as a pseudogene. The CDR3 covers 15 residues. CDR3 nucleotide sequence: TGTGCCAGCCCCAGCGGGAAGGTCACACTCTACGAGCAGTACTTC. It specifies CASPSGKVTLYEQYF.

On this clonotype itself: A read error may account for a junction end that differs from germline. This rearrangement joins TRBV4-3 to TRBJ1-1; D may be TRBD1 (5 bases). The germline V gene encodes CDR1 LGHNA and CDR2 YSLEER. The CDR3 is 14 residues long. The CDR3 spells CASSLSHVDTGAFF. CDR3 nucleotide sequence: TGCGCCAGCAGCCTCTCCCACGTGGACACTGGAGCTTTCTTT.

As to this clonotype: A much larger clone differs from this one at a single base, so this may be a read error. The gene calls are TRBV4-3 and TRBJ1-4; D is perhaps TRBD1 (6 bases). There are 17 residues in the CDR3. Germline lookup yields CDR1 LGHNA and CDR2 YSLEER. Trimming cost V 0 bases and J 2 bases, with 13 bases left between them. CDR3 bases: TGCGCCAGCAGCCAAGATAGATTGGGGGCCACTAATGAAAAACTGTTTTTT. The encoded protein is CASSQDRLGATNEKLFF.

Concerning this clonotype: A much larger clone is a single base away; this may be a read error. The J gene is TRBJ1-1, the V gene TRBV6-2 or TRBV6-3; D is uncertain. CDR1 is MNHEY and CDR2 is SVGEGT in the germline V gene. The CDR3 has 12 amino acids. Deletions cut 2 bases from V and 6 bases from J, with 7 bases between. The CDR3 sequence: CASSYNSAEAFF. In nucleotides, the CDR3 is TGTGCCAGCAGTTACAATAGTGCTGAAGCTTTCTTT.

This clonotype was found a few times. The chain recombines TRBV7-9 with TRBJ2-7; D remains ambiguous. Germline V gene sequence: CDR1 SEHNR, CDR2 FQNEAQ (reference sequence). V was shortened by 3 bases and J by 6 bases, with 6 bases between the two germline ends. The CDR3 contains 11 residues. CDR3 sequence reads: CASSFSLEQYF. DNA of the CDR3: TGTGCCAGCAGCTTTTCGCTCGAGCAGTACTTC.

This clonotype was seen a handful of times. This chain joins TRBV27 and TRBJ1-2, with a tentative D call TRBD1 (6 bases). CDR1 and CDR2 (germline): MNHEY, SMNVEV (reference sequence). Trimming removed 5 bases from V and 4 bases from J, with 14 bases in between. The CDR3 covers 14 residues. The CDR3 region has the DNA TGTGCCAGCAGTCCCGGACAGAGCAGCTATGGCTACACCTTC. Its protein product is CASSPGQSSYGYTF.

Ten or more counts support this clonotype. J is TRBJ1-5 and V is TRBV6-2 or TRBV6-3; TRBD1 matches at 7 bases. J was trimmed by 0 bases and V by 5 bases; bases with no gene match: 4. From germline, CDR1 is MNHEY and CDR2 SVGEGT. The CDR3 runs 15 residues. The CDR3 DNA is TGTGCCAGCAGTACCGGACAGGCTAGCAATCAGCCCCAGCATTTT. Encoded protein: CASSTGQASNQPQHF.

This clonotype came up once. Its ends do not fully match the called genes, so a read error is possible. This chain connects TRBV10-1 to TRBJ2-3; 9 nucleotides line up with TRBD1. The germline V gene has CDR1 WNHNN and CDR2 SYGVQD (reference sequence). This CDR3 has 15 amino acids. The chain's CDR3 is CASSMGQGGLDTQCF. The CDR3 DNA follows: TGCGCCAGCAGTATGGGACAGGGAGGTTTGGATACGCAGTGTTTT.

This clonotype has ten or more counts. The V call is TRBV3-2, the J call TRBJ2-7; the D call of TRBD1 is as the table states it, not checked on the DNA. TRBV3-2 is tagged as a pseudogene. The CDR3 contains 11 residues. CDR3 loop: CATPRVQEQYF. The CDR3 nucleotides are TGTGCCACCCCCCGGGTCCAAGAGCAGTACTTC.

This clonotype was counted at least ten times. The chain links TRBV7-2 to TRBJ2-3, with 8 bases that match TRBD2. This CDR3 region has 14 residues. V lost 6 bases and J lost 9; bases outside the gene matches: 11. Germline V CDR1 and CDR2: SGHTA, FQGNSA. The CDR3 region is CASRFPSGLGTQYF. The CDR3 DNA is TGTGCCAGCAGGTTCCCCTCGGGACTAGGCACGCAGTATTTT.

This clonotype was counted only a few times. V and J are TRBV20-1 and TRBJ2-7; tentative D call: TRBD1 (6 bases). The V end was cut by 3 bases, the J end by 0 bases, with 12 bases between. In germline, CDR1 is DFQATT, CDR2 SNEGSKA (reference sequence). The length of the CDR3 is 14 residues. The DNA for the CDR3 is TGCAGTGCTAGGCTGGACAGTAGCTCCTACGAGCAGTACTTC. Amino acids: CSARLDSSSYEQYF.

As to this clonotype: Since a much larger clone is just one base distant, this may be a read error. V is TRBV4-3 and J is TRBJ2-1; tentative D call: TRBD1 (5 bases). The CDR3 contains 13 residues. The germline CDR1 and CDR2 sequences are LGHNA and YSLEER. The CDR3 loop is CASSQGRVNEQSF. CDR3 DNA sequence: TGCGCCAGCAGCCAAGGCAGGGTCAATGAGCAGTCCTTC.

The chain carries TRBV7-8 and TRBJ2-2, with TRBD1 as a possible D gene (5 bases). Germline-derived CDR1 and CDR2 are SGHVS and FQNEAQ. V gave up 1 base and J gave up 7 bases, with 10 bases separating them. The CDR3 has 14 residues. The CDR3 nucleotides read TGTGCCAGCAGCTTAGGGGGCGCTGGCGGGGAGCTGTTTTTT. This encodes CASSLGGAGGELFF.